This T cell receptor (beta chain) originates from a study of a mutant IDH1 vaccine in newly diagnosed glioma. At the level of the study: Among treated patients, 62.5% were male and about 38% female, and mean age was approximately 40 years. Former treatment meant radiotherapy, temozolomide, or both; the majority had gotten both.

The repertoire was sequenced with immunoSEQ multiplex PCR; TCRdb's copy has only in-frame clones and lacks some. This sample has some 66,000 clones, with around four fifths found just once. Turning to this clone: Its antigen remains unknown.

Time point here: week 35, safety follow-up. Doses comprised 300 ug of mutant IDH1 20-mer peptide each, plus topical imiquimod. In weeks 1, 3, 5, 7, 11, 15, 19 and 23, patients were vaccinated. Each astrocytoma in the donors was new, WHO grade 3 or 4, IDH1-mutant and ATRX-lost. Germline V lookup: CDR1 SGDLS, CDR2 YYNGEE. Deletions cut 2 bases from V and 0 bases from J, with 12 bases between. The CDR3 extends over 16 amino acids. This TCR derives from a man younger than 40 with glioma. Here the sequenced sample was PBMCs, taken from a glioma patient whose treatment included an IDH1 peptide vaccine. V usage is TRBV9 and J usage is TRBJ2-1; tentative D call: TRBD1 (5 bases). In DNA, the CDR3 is TGTGCCAGCAGCGTCTTGACAGAGCACTCCTACAATGAGCAGTTCTTC. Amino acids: CASSVLTEHSYNEQFF.